Given below is one T cell receptor (beta chain) in context. Its target is not known. This sample stems from a study of identical twins. MiXCR, applied by TCRdb to the 5' RACE reads, yields one record per CDR3 protein. The table has approximately 620,000 distinct CDR3 sequences, around 8.3% seen once. Overall study results and limits: Clonotypes of the beta chain that were abundant in cord blood carried fewer insertions (memory repertoires showed none). Weaker excess twin sharing was observed in beta out-of-frame sequences.

CDR1 is SQVTM and CDR2 is ANQGSEA in the germline V gene. V lost 3 bases, J lost 5 bases, and 17 bases lay in between. The CDR3 is 14 residues long. These same records also appear under a second study, on yellow fever vaccine responses in identical twins.

The sequence derives from a woman younger than 35 in good health. Sequencing was done on a sample of PBMCs. The rearrangement uses TRBV29-1 and TRBJ2-7, with D perhaps TRBD1 or TRBD2 (6 bases each). In DNA form, the CDR3 reads TGCAGCGTTGAGGGGGGACAAGGCGAGGACGAGCAGTACTTC. It specifies CSVEGGQGEDEQYF.